These 21 T cell receptor beta chains share one sample of origin, sequenced in a study of vaccination and CD4 T cells after COVID-19. Their recognized antigens are unknown. Described treatment: approximately 9-day PBMC culture with coronavirus spike peptide pools or control peptides (ViraFEST assay). Cultured CD4+ T cell DNA was sequenced using the Oncomine TCR Beta short-read assay. Each CDR3 protein is one row after TCRdb ran MiXCR on the PCR reads. The sample carries 2,500 to 4,000 distinct CDR3 sequences, approximately 80% recorded once. The sample consisted of CD4+ T cells from blood, cultured in vitro. These receptors all stem from a human donor who had recovered from COVID-19.

The chain's CDR3 is CASSYSGGSNQPQHF. The CDR3 nucleotides are TGTGCCAGCAGTTACTCAGGGGGAAGCAATCAGCCCCAGCATTTT. The gene calls are TRBV6-2 or TRBV6-3 and TRBJ1-5; possible D gene TRBD1, 6 bases. The CDR3 contains 15 residues. The germline V and J ends were trimmed by 0 bases and 1 base, with 7 bases remaining between them. Germline CDR1 and CDR2: MNHEY and SVGEGT.

As DNA, the CDR3 is TGTGCCAGCAGCTTACGGACAGGGGTACCCGGGGAGCTGTTTTTT. This gives the protein CASSLRTGVPGELFF. The chain joins TRBV7-8 to TRBJ2-2; 9 nucleotides match TRBD1. The CDR3 totals 15 residues. Germline assignment: CDR1 SGHVS and CDR2 FQNEAQ. Trimming cost V 2 bases and J 6 bases; bases outside gene matches: 4. Full variable domain (outside the CDR3, taken from reference TRBV7-8 and TRBJ2-2): GAGVSQSPRYKVAKRGQDVALRCDPISGHVSLFWYQQALGQGPEFLTYFQNEAQLDKSGLPSDRFFAERPEGSVSTLKIQRTQQEDSAVYLCASSLRTGVPGELFFGEGSRLTVL.

The V call is TRBV7-9, the J call TRBJ1-4; TRBD1 aligns across 7 bases. Germline-derived CDR1 and CDR2 are SEHNR and FQNEAQ (reference sequence). J was trimmed by 5 bases and V by 5 bases; bases with no gene match: 5. The CDR3 is 14 amino acids. DNA of the CDR3: TGTGCCAGCAGCGCGGGACAGCCGAATGAAAAACTGTTTTTT. It translates to CASSAGQPNEKLFF.

The chain couples TRBV6-2 or TRBV6-3 to TRBJ1-5, with 9 nucleotides matching TRBD1. From germline, CDR1 is MNHEY and CDR2 SVGEGT. The CDR3 is made up of 14 amino acids. V was pared by 6 bases and J by 8 bases, with 8 bases of the junction left unmatched. The CDR3 nucleotides read TGTGCCAGCAGGATAACAGGGGGCGCCGAGCCCCAGCATTTT. This gives the protein CASRITGGAEPQHF.

The rearrangement joins TRBV5-1 to TRBJ2-3; a possible D gene is TRBD2 (6 bases). The CDR3 length is 15 residues. V was cut by 0 bases and J by 5 bases, with 13 bases left in between. CDR1 is SGHRS, CDR2 YFSETQ, per germline. Written as DNA, the CDR3 is TGCGCCAGCAGCTTGGCCCTGGGGGGAGAAGATACGCAGTATTTT. Translated: CASSLALGGEDTQYF.

This clonotype was detected a few times. The J gene is TRBJ1-6, the V gene TRBV9, with unresolved D. The CDR3 runs 20 residues. Germline values: CDR1 SGDLS, CDR2 YYNGEE. V gave up 4 bases and J gave up 0 bases, with 23 bases separating them. CDR3 amino acids: CASSTGEYGQLSSYNSPLHF. DNA of the CDR3: TGTGCCAGCAGCACCGGGGAGTACGGTCAGTTGAGCTCCTATAATTCACCCCTCCACTTT.

The chain links TRBV10-3 to TRBJ2-3; D gene unclear. Germline CDR1 reads ENHRY; CDR2 reads SYGVKD. Trimming left V 6 bases short and J 2 bases short, with 12 bases between. The CDR3 spans 14 residues. The CDR3 here is CAIRVSPLTDTQYF. The CDR3 DNA is TGTGCCATCAGGGTATCCCCTCTCACAGATACGCAGTATTTT.

In its sample, this clonotype was seen a few times. The CDR3 region is CASSPRTQPQHF. The CDR3 coding sequence is TGTGCCAGCAGTCCTCGGACTCAGCCCCAGCATTTT. V gene TRBV12-3 or TRBV12-4 combines with J gene TRBJ1-5; D gene unclear. There are 12 residues in the CDR3. Trimming took 5 bases from V and 6 from J, leaving 8 bases between them.

J is TRBJ2-2 and V is TRBV21-1; the table assigns TRBD2, which was not confirmed against the DNA. TRBV21-1 represents a pseudogene. The CDR3 extends over 15 amino acids. CDR3 region: CASTWREGYTGELFF. For the CDR3, the DNA is TGTGCCAGCACATGGAGGGAAGGATACACCGGGGAGCTGTTTTTT.

By share, this clonotype ranks as large (0.1 to 1%). The gene calls are TRBV11-2 and TRBJ2-5; possibly TRBD1 for D (6 bases). This CDR3 contains 15 residues. Trimming pared 0 bases from V and 2 bases from J, leaving 10 bases between. The germline V gene has CDR1 SGHAT and CDR2 FQNNGV. Here the CDR3 reads CASSLDHGQQETQYF. The CDR3 nucleotides are TGTGCCAGCAGCTTAGATCATGGACAGCAAGAGACCCAGTACTTC.

The chain combines TRBV18 with TRBJ1-1, with D tentatively TRBD1 (5 bases). The CDR3 runs to 14 residues. CDR1 is KGHSH, CDR2 LQKENI, per germline. Trimming took 2 bases from V and 1 from J, leaving 8 bases between them. The CDR3 is CASSPARENTEAFF. The CDR3 nucleotides read TGTGCCAGCTCACCAGCCAGGGAGAACACTGAAGCTTTCTTT.

CDR3 amino acids: CATSNSRGSLGGKLFF. CDR3 sequence (DNA): TGTGCCACCAGCAACTCCCGGGGGTCCCTGGGGGGAAAACTGTTTTTT. J is TRBJ1-4 and V is TRBV15; weak D call: TRBD1 (5 bases). V was trimmed by 4 bases and J by 10 bases, leaving 22 bases between them. The length of the CDR3 is 16 residues. Germline V CDR1 and CDR2: LNHNV, YYDKDF (reference sequence).

The chain couples TRBV6-5 to TRBJ2-3; no firm D call. The V and J ends lost 4 bases and 2 bases respectively, with 7 bases between them. Germline values: CDR1 MNHEY, CDR2 SVGAGI. The CDR3 contains 13 residues. CDR3 residues: CASSSSITDTQYF. CDR3 bases: TGTGCCAGCAGTTCCTCTATCACAGATACGCAGTATTTT.

This clonotype is categorized as large. For the CDR3, the DNA is TGTGCCAGCAAGGGAGGGGGCTCGAGGACTGAAGCTTTCTTT. The encoded protein is CASKGGGSRTEAFF. This rearrangement joins TRBV6-2 or TRBV6-3 to TRBJ1-1; 7 nucleotides line up with TRBD1. CDR1 is MNHEY and CDR2 is SVGEGT in the germline V gene. The CDR3 is 14 amino acids. With V trimmed by 7 bases and J by 5 bases, 10 bases remained unmatched.

The chain employs TRBV27 and TRBJ2-3; D may be TRBD1 (5 bases). The CDR3 sequence is 14 residues long. The V gene's germline CDR1 is MNHEY and CDR2 SMNVEV (reference sequence). Trimming stripped 6 bases from V and 0 bases from J, with 10 bases between. The CDR3 reads CASRRGLSTDTQYF. In DNA, the CDR3 is TGTGCCAGCAGAAGGGGTCTGAGCACAGATACGCAGTATTTT.

By share, this clonotype ranks as large (0.1 to 1%). This chain joins TRBV6-1 and TRBJ1-5; D possibly corresponds to TRBD1 (6 bases). CDR1 and CDR2 from the germline V gene are MNHNS and SASEGT. The length of the CDR3 is 15 residues. V lost 11 bases and J 7 bases, leaving 24 bases between the germline ends. The chain's CDR3 is CAGVDRGGRRQPQHF. CDR3 DNA: TGTGCCGGAGTTGATCGCGGGGGGCGTCGGCAGCCCCAGCATTTT.

This clonotype is medium-sized in the sample. This sequence joins TRBV6-2 or TRBV6-3 and TRBJ1-2; D remains unclear. The V end was cut by 2 bases, the J end by 8 bases, with 12 bases between. Germline-derived CDR1 and CDR2 are MNHEY and SVGEGT. This CDR3 region has 13 residues. The CDR3 DNA sequence: TGTGCCAGCAGTTACAGAGGCTCCGGGGGCTACACCTTC. Its protein product is CASSYRGSGGYTF.

The chain employs TRBV6-4 and TRBJ2-2; TRBD1 agrees at 7 bases. This CDR3 has 14 residues. Germline CDR1 MRHNA, CDR2 SNTAGT. Trimming cost V 5 bases and J 4 bases; bases outside gene matches: 4. CDR3 DNA: TGTGCCAGCAGTCCAGGGGGTGGCACCGGGGAGCTGTTTTTT. Encoded protein: CASSPGGGTGELFF.

The chain uses TRBV2 and TRBJ1-5; D unresolved. The CDR3 runs to 17 residues. CDR1 is SNHLY, CDR2 FYNNEI, per germline. The ends were cut back, 6 bases at V and 0 bases at J, with 18 bases in the middle. The CDR3 DNA follows: TGTGCCAGCAGGGCAAGAGGCAGCGTCTATAGCAATCAGCCCCAGCATTTT. Translated: CASRARGSVYSNQPQHF.

The chain recombines TRBV7-3 with TRBJ1-1, with TRBD1 identical over 8 bases. The CDR3 covers 13 residues. Per the germline V gene, CDR1 is SGHTA and CDR2 is FQGTGA. After removal of 5 bases from V and 5 bases from J, the junction contained 4 bases not matched to a gene. CDR3 residues: CASSVGQGTEAFF. For the CDR3, the DNA is TGTGCCAGCAGCGTTGGACAGGGTACTGAAGCTTTCTTT.

CDR3 coding DNA: TGTGCCAGCCTCCGGGAGAATCCCGGAAACACCATATATTTT. Translation: CASLRENPGNTIYF. The chain recombines TRBV2 with TRBJ1-3; D not resolved. This CDR3 is built from 14 residues. Trimming shortened V by 8 bases and J by 4 bases, and 15 bases separated the two germline ends. Looked up from germline, CDR1 is SNHLY and CDR2 is FYNNEI.